These 13 T cell receptor beta chains were sequenced from one sample in a study of T-cell reconstitution after alpha-beta-depleted transplantation in children. Library preparation (for TCRbeta) was performed with unique molecular identifiers. TCRdb re-analysed the PCR reads in MiXCR, keeping a single row per CDR3 protein. The sample yields about 350,000 distinct CDR3 sequences, approximately 12% seen once. Specimen: PBMCs, collected from the stem cell graft. These receptors all stem from a human donor who donated a stem cell graft to a child with Fanconi anemia.

CDR3 protein: CASSSPGTGLNTEAFF. CDR3 nucleotide sequence: TGCGCCAGCAGCTCCCCCGGGACAGGGCTGAACACTGAAGCTTTCTTT. The V and J genes are TRBV5-1 and TRBJ1-1, with 9 nucleotides matching TRBD1. The CDR3 runs to 16 residues. With V trimmed by 3 bases and J by 0 bases, 6 bases remained unmatched. Germline CDR1 is SGHRS and CDR2 is YFSETQ.

This clonotype was seen a few times. V and J are TRBV12-3 or TRBV12-4 and TRBJ1-1; D is unresolved. The CDR3 runs to 13 residues. Trimming removed 7 bases at V and 3 bases at J, with 12 bases between. The CDR3 bases are TGTGCCAGCACCAATCCCCAGGACACTGAAGCTTTCTTT. Its protein product is CASTNPQDTEAFF.

This clonotype occurred a few times. The chain combines TRBV4-3 with TRBJ2-5, with TRBD2 identical over 13 bases. The germline CDR1 and CDR2 sequences are LGHNA and YSLEER. Trimming removed 4 bases from V and 1 base from J; junction bases left unmatched: 9. The CDR3 runs to 18 residues. CDR3 in DNA: TGCGCCAGCAGCCTATGGACTAGCGGGGGCCCGTCCCAAGAGACCCAGTACTTC. Its protein is CASSLWTSGGPSQETQYF.

This clonotype was detected a few times. V and J are TRBV12-3 or TRBV12-4 and TRBJ2-3, with D possibly matching TRBD1 (6 bases). Deletions cut 4 bases from V and 2 bases from J, with 7 bases between. This CDR3 spans 13 amino acids. The CDR3 sequence: CASSWDNTDTQYF. As DNA, the CDR3 is TGTGCCAGCAGTTGGGACAACACAGATACGCAGTATTTT.

This clonotype was counted a few times. The rearrangement links TRBV20-1 to TRBJ1-1, with D unclear. CDR1 and CDR2 (germline): DFQATT, SNEGSKA (reference sequence). The CDR3 runs to 15 residues. V lost 4 bases and J lost 1, with 16 bases in between. DNA of the CDR3: TGCAGTGCTAAAGATCTAAGAGGGAGGAACACTGAAGCTTTCTTT. It translates to CSAKDLRGRNTEAFF.

This clonotype was observed many times. The chain combines TRBV2 with TRBJ2-7; 7 bases match TRBD2. The CDR3 is made up of 14 amino acids. Germline assignment: CDR1 SNHLY and CDR2 FYNNEI. Trimming took 4 bases from V and 2 from J; bases not matched to a gene: 5. CDR3 sequence: CASSVELAAYEQYF. DNA for the CDR3: TGTGCCAGCAGTGTAGAGCTAGCGGCCTACGAGCAGTACTTC.

This clonotype was observed many times. CDR3 protein: CASTGGDTGELFF. In nucleotides, the CDR3 is TGTGCCAGCACGGGGGGGGACACCGGGGAGCTGTTTTTT. The genes are TRBV6-2 or TRBV6-3 and TRBJ2-2, with TRBD2 matching over 8 bases. The CDR3 is 13 amino acids. Trimming removed 7 bases from V and 3 bases from J; junction bases left unmatched: 1. Germline CDR1 and CDR2: MNHEY and SVGEGT.

The chain couples TRBV20-1 to TRBJ2-2; D is ambiguous. Trimming left V 1 base short and J 4 bases short, with 13 bases between. From germline, CDR1 is DFQATT and CDR2 SNEGSKA (reference sequence). This CDR3 comprises 15 residues. The CDR3 loop is CSARGVLKATGELFF. The CDR3 DNA reads as TGCAGTGCTAGAGGAGTCCTAAAGGCCACCGGGGAGCTGTTTTTT.

The table lists this clonotype with many counts. The rearrangement uses TRBV9 and TRBJ2-3; no reliable D call. V lost 5 bases to trimming and J lost 3 bases, with 7 bases between them. In germline, CDR1 is SGDLS, CDR2 YYNGEE. The CDR3 is made up of 12 amino acids. The CDR3 protein is CASSVGTDTQYF. The CDR3 DNA reads TGTGCCAGCAGTGTGGGGACAGATACGCAGTATTTT.

This clonotype was seen repeatedly, ten times or more. The V and J genes are TRBV12-3 or TRBV12-4 and TRBJ2-3, with 7 nucleotides matching TRBD1. CDR3 length: 16 amino acids. V lost 6 bases and J lost 2; bases outside the gene matches: 11. This CDR3 is CASRTYRGYSTDTQYF. The CDR3 DNA is TGTGCCAGCAGGACGTACAGGGGTTATTCCACAGATACGCAGTATTTT.

In this sample, this clonotype turned up a few times. The gene calls are TRBV5-6 and TRBJ2-6; D gene uncertain. The CDR3 length is 17 residues. Germline CDR1 is SGHDT and CDR2 is YYEEEE. Trimming left V 3 bases short and J 5 bases short, with 18 bases between. CDR3 amino acids: CASSSSGEVLRANVLTF. For the CDR3, the DNA is TGTGCCAGCAGCTCCTCGGGCGAAGTTTTAAGGGCCAACGTCCTGACTTTC.

As to this clonotype: Compared with germline, one end of the junction differs, possibly owing to a read error. This chain joins TRBV5-1 and TRBJ1-1; no clear D. The germline CDR1 and CDR2 sequences are SGHRS and YFSETQ. This CDR3 contains 15 residues. CDR3: CASILAGSENTEAFF. The DNA of the CDR3 is TGCGCCAGCATCTTGGCCGGCAGTGAGAACACTGAAGCTTTCTTT.

V usage is TRBV2 and J usage is TRBJ2-7; a possible D gene is TRBD1 (6 bases). V was pared by 3 bases and J by 3 bases, with 12 bases between. CDR1 SNHLY and CDR2 FYNNEI come from the germline V gene. The CDR3 covers 14 residues. The CDR3 sequence is CASSDQGFLYEQYF. In DNA form, the CDR3 reads TGTGCCAGCAGTGACCAGGGGTTTCTCTACGAGCAGTACTTC.